The present T cell receptor (beta chain) was sequenced within a study of blood T cell repertoires in COVID-19 (dated by TCRdb to about 2020). Study-level background: Collaborator samples came from the United States, Italy and Spain and covered acute and convalescent phases of COVID-19. The prospective study material was composed of cDNA or gDNA derived from T cells, B-cell-depleted T cells, or PBMCs. Deeply sampled blood TCRbeta repertoires from subjects exposed to, actively infected with, or recovered from COVID-19 were included in the dataset. The repertoires were made available in a free public database intended to serve as a resource for research on the immune response to SARS-CoV-2. The samples were drawn from two sources: the first 160 participants of the ongoing ImmuneRACE study, and over 1,000 subjects contributed by 6 global collaborators. Sample metadata almost always included a de-identified subject ID, COVID-19 status, age in years and sex. Where HLA class I and class II types were available, the types were taken from metadata supplied by the sample provider, not from assay-based typing.

This clone was picked up one time. Its recognized antigen is unknown. Per-base quality was not reported, and no clone a single base away is much larger than it. Beyond this particular receptor, the publication reports: The quantity of clinical and demographic metadata differed by source and by participant and was supplied without curation.

V loses 4 bases of germline sequence and J loses 0 bases, and the interval between the two ends is 9 bases. Taken from cysteine to phenylalanine, the CDR3 has 14 residues. The sequence is cut down to CDR3 DNA, 42 bases in frame from base 1. Via the germline V gene, CDR1 is MNHEY and CDR2 SVGAGI. The immunoSEQ Assay, a bias-controlled multiplex PCR, was used to amplify TCRbeta CDR3 regions from genomic DNA. As for the original processing: The number of nucleated cells in each sample was estimated by amplification of reference gene primers within the assay. To quantify the absolute abundance of each unique TCRbeta CDR3 rearrangement, sequence reads were collapsed and filtered. For each sample, productive Simpson clonality was calculated as the square root of Simpson's diversity index across productive rearrangements. TCRdb holds this immuneACCESS table with in-frame rearrangements only. Some clones are missing; in checked studies, unresolved V genes explain under half, and the rest has no known cause. D and trimming were read from the DNA, whereas the V and J calls and clone size are those reported in that table. The table for this sample lists some 250,000 clones; approximately 90% of them were counted only once. The ten largest clones add up to 0.95% to 1.5% of the sample.

Participants in the prospective study were aged roughly 18 to 100 years, lived in 20 to 25 United States geographic areas, and enrolled through a virtual design. To assign participants to cohorts, the prospective study relied on clinical history that participants themselves reported in a screening survey and a study questionnaire. Each participant in the prospective study had whole blood, serum and a nasopharyngeal or oropharyngeal swab collected by mobile phlebotomists. Additional blood draws and questionnaires over an approximately two-month period could optionally be provided by prospective study participants. Before DNA extraction, prospective study blood samples were shipped either frozen or at room temperature.

The clonotype originates from a human donor in a cohort exposed to, infected with or recovered from COVID-19 (not recorded which). The donor label of this sample is uncertain. Input material: PBMCs or T cells enriched from blood (not recorded which). The sequence links TRBV6-5 to TRBJ1-1, and possibly TRBD1, on 5 matching bases. The bases are TGTGCCAGCAGTTCGACAGCTCTGAACACTGAAGCTTTCTTT. It is translated as CASSSTALNTEAFF.